The 23 T cell receptor beta chains given below trace back to one sample, sequenced in a study of follicular helper T cells after annual influenza vaccination. Stated time point: 2015-2016 season, 7 days after influenza vaccination. Data came from immunoSEQ multiplex PCR; TCRdb stores just in-frame clones and leaves some out. The table shows about 4,200 clones, with around 80% occurring only once. This specimen consisted of CXCR5+ CD38- circulating T follicular helper cells from blood, obtained 7 days after influenza vaccination. Documented subset: circulating Tfh, non-naive CD4+CXCR5+PD-1+ (ICOS+CD38+ or ICOS-CD38-). These TCRs come from an adult who received the influenza vaccine.

The chain is built from TRBV28 and TRBJ1-2; D remains unclear. This CDR3 has 15 amino acids. Germline V lookup: CDR1 MDHEN, CDR2 SYDVKM. V was shortened by 3 bases and J by 2 bases, with 13 bases between the two germline ends. DNA for the CDR3: TGTGCCAGCAGTTTCTTATCGGTTCACAACTATGGCTACACCTTC. Its translation: CASSFLSVHNYGYTF.

J is TRBJ2-3 and V is TRBV6-4; TRBD2 matches 10 bases. The CDR3 length is 15 residues. Germline CDR1 and CDR2: MRHNA and SNTAGT. Trimming took 6 bases from V and 6 from J; bases not matched to a gene: 9. CDR3 protein: CASSEASGRWDTQYF. The CDR3 DNA is TGTGCCAGCAGCGAGGCTAGCGGGAGATGGGATACGCAGTATTTT.

Details on this clone: At one end the junction does not follow the germline gene, possibly because of a read error. V gene TRBV7-7 combines with J gene TRBJ2-2; D ambiguous. Germline values: CDR1 SSHAT, CDR2 FNYEAQ (reference sequence). The length of the CDR3 is 13 residues. DNA of the CDR3: TGTGCTAGCAGCCATGGAGACCCCGGGGAGCTGTTTTTT. It encodes CASSHGDPGELFF.

V gene TRBV30 combines with J gene TRBJ2-2; no clear D gene. Trimming left V 8 bases short and J 6 bases short, with 4 bases between. The CDR3 is made up of 9 amino acids. CDR1 and CDR2 (germline): GTSNPN, SVGIG (reference sequence). The DNA of the CDR3 is TGTGCCCCCCCCGGGGAGCTGTTTTTT. Its translation: CAPPGELFF.

The chain couples TRBV30 to TRBJ2-1; 9 nucleotides agree with TRBD2. CDR3 length: 14 amino acids. Trimming removed 4 bases from V and 4 bases from J; junction bases left unmatched: 5. Per the germline V gene, CDR1 is GTSNPN and CDR2 is SVGIG (reference sequence). The CDR3: CAWMRTSAYNEQFF. The CDR3 DNA is TGTGCCTGGATGAGGACTAGCGCATACAATGAGCAGTTCTTC.

The rearrangement uses TRBV6-1 and TRBJ2-3; 10 nucleotides agree with TRBD1. The V segment lost 6 bases and the J segment 6 bases; nucleotides outside the gene matches: 6. Germline CDR1 and CDR2: MNHNS and SASEGT. CDR3 length: 14 amino acids. The CDR3 protein is CASSRDRGPDTQYF. The CDR3 region has the DNA TGTGCCAGCAGCCGGGACAGGGGCCCCGATACGCAGTATTTT.

V is TRBV6-1 and J is TRBJ2-7; weak D call: TRBD2 (7 bases). The V and J ends lost 8 bases and 2 bases respectively, with 16 bases between them. The length of the CDR3 is 14 residues. From germline, CDR1 is MNHNS and CDR2 SASEGT. In nucleotides, the CDR3 is TGTGCCAGCCGCTTGGCGGGGGCGACCTACGAGCAGTACTTC. Protein product: CASRLAGATYEQYF.

The V gene is TRBV6-1, the J gene TRBJ1-2; 7 bases are a match to TRBD1. The V and J ends lost 7 bases and 3 bases, in that order; junction bases with no gene match: 5. This CDR3 is 13 amino acids long. From germline, CDR1 is MNHNS and CDR2 SASEGT. CDR3 coding DNA: TGTGCCAGCATGAAAGGGACAGACTATGGCTACACCTTC. It codes for CASMKGTDYGYTF.

This sequence joins TRBV5-4 and TRBJ2-3; maybe TRBD2 (6 bases). CDR3 length: 15 amino acids. Germline CDR1 reads SGHNT; CDR2 reads YYREEE (reference sequence). Trimming pared 4 bases from V and 4 bases from J, leaving 16 bases between. The chain's CDR3 is CASSGPSSVSDTQYF. Written as DNA, the CDR3 is TGTGCCAGCAGCGGCCCCTCTAGCGTCTCAGATACGCAGTATTTT.

The rearrangement uses TRBV30 and TRBJ1-2; D is ambiguous. The CDR3 spans 13 residues. The ends were cut back, 4 bases at V and 3 bases at J, with 12 bases in the middle. The germline V gene has CDR1 GTSNPN and CDR2 SVGIG (reference sequence). Here the CDR3 reads CAWTSREDYGYTF. The CDR3 DNA is TGTGCCTGGACCTCCCGGGAAGACTATGGCTACACCTTC.

The count of this clone is one. The chain links TRBV5-4 to TRBJ2-2, with 10 bases aligning to TRBD1. With V trimmed by 0 bases and J by 4 bases, 0 bases remained unmatched. Germline V lookup: CDR1 SGHNT, CDR2 YYREEE (reference sequence). The CDR3 consists of 15 residues. The DNA of the CDR3 is TGTGCCAGCAGCTTGGGACAGGGGGCCACCGGGGAGCTGTTTTTT. Translating gives CASSLGQGATGELFF.

Only one count was recorded for this clone. The chain recombines TRBV19 with TRBJ1-1, with a tentative D call TRBD1 (5 bases). Trimming shortened V by 5 bases and J by 5 bases, and 21 bases separated the two germline ends. The CDR3 totals 16 residues. Germline V CDR1 and CDR2: LNHDA, SQIVND (reference sequence). CDR3 amino acids: CASSYNREGIKTEAFF. Written as DNA, the CDR3 is TGTGCCAGTAGTTATAACCGTGAGGGGATTAAGACTGAAGCTTTCTTT.

This sequence joins TRBV19 and TRBJ1-2; 10 positions agree with TRBD1. V dropped 7 bases and J dropped 8; count of bases not matched to a gene: 10. CDR3 length: 14 residues. Germline CDR1 LNHDA, CDR2 SQIVND (reference sequence). CDR3 residues: CASTDRGLTSGYTF. The CDR3 DNA follows: TGTGCCAGTACCGACAGGGGGCTGACGAGCGGCTACACCTTC.

The chain is built from TRBV6-1 and TRBJ2-7; D is possibly TRBD1 (6 bases). The CDR3 runs 13 residues. Trimming cost V 2 bases and J 12 bases, with 17 bases left between them. The V gene's germline CDR1 is MNHNS and CDR2 SASEGT. The CDR3 nucleotides are TGTGCCAGCAGTGAATCGAATCCGGCAGGGGTGTACTTC. This sequence encodes CASSESNPAGVYF.

CDR3 loop: CASSSGSGRGSYEQYF. CDR3 coding DNA: TGTGCCAGCAGTTCCGGCAGCGGGAGAGGGTCCTACGAGCAGTACTTC. The J gene is TRBJ2-7, the V gene TRBV6-5; 8 nucleotides line up with TRBD2. J was trimmed by 1 base and V by 4 bases; bases with no gene match: 9. This CDR3 has 16 residues. Per germline, CDR1 MNHEY and CDR2 SVGAGI.

The rearrangement joins TRBV11-1 to TRBJ2-5; maybe TRBD2 (7 bases). The CDR3 length is 14 residues. CDR1 is SGHAT, CDR2 FQDESV, per germline (reference sequence). V lost 2 bases to trimming and J lost 6 bases, with 13 bases between them. CDR3 DNA: TGTGCCAGCAGCTTACTGGGGGGGCTAAAGACCCAGTACTTC. This codes for CASSLLGGLKTQYF.

V is TRBV19 and J is TRBJ1-2; 8 bases match TRBD1. V lost 5 bases to trimming and J lost 7 bases; unmatched junction nucleotides: 9. Germline V CDR1 and CDR2: LNHDA, SQIVND (reference sequence). The length of the CDR3 is 14 residues. CDR3 sequence reads: CASSPGQGSGGYTF. CDR3 in DNA: TGTGCCAGTAGTCCCGGACAGGGTTCGGGTGGCTACACCTTC. The full variable domain, in which reference TRBV19 and TRBJ1-2 provide the parts outside the CDR3, is DGGITQSPKYLFRKEGQNVTLSCEQNLNHDAMYWYRQDPGQGLRLIYYSQIVNDFQKGDIAEGYSVSREKKESFPLTVTSAQKNPTAFYLCASSPGQGSGGYTFGSGTRLTVV.

This clone has a single count. This chain connects TRBV6-1 to TRBJ2-7, with D perhaps matching TRBD2 (7 bases). Germline V gene data show CDR1 as MNHNS and CDR2 as SASEGT. The CDR3 totals 16 residues. Trimming shortened V by 2 bases and J by 1 base, and 15 bases separated the two germline ends. The CDR3 DNA sequence: TGTGCCAGCAGTGAAAAGGGGGACTATTCGTCCTACGAGCAGTACTTC. As protein: CASSEKGDYSSYEQYF.

This clone has a handful of counts. The chain uses TRBV7-2 and TRBJ2-3; 9 bases fit TRBD2. V dropped 6 bases and J dropped 4; count of bases not matched to a gene: 11. This CDR3 spans 16 amino acids. CDR1 and CDR2 (germline): SGHTA, FQGNSA. CDR3 nucleotides: TGTGCCAGCAGTTCAAATAGCGGGAGTGGGGCAGATACGCAGTATTTT. As protein: CASSSNSGSGADTQYF.

This chain uses TRBV2 with TRBJ1-2; tentatively, D is TRBD1 (5 bases). Germline V CDR1 and CDR2: SNHLY, FYNNEI. Trimming pared 4 bases from V and 6 bases from J, leaving 9 bases between. This CDR3 comprises 12 residues. In nucleotides, the CDR3 is TGTGCCAGCAGTGTATTAGGGGATGGCTACACCTTC. This translates into CASSVLGDGYTF.

The V gene is TRBV28, the J gene TRBJ1-2, with 7 bases matching TRBD1. CDR1 and CDR2 from the germline V gene are MDHEN and SYDVKM. This CDR3 spans 15 amino acids. The ends lost 7 bases at V and 4 bases at J; junction bases unmatched: 12. The CDR3 reads CASNNGGQRAYGYTF. The CDR3 nucleotides are TGTGCCAGCAATAACGGGGGACAGCGTGCCTATGGCTACACCTTC.

The V gene is TRBV30, the J gene TRBJ1-5, with D hard to call. Per the germline V gene, CDR1 is GTSNPN and CDR2 is SVGIG (reference sequence). This CDR3 spans 15 amino acids. With 1 base removed from V and 5 bases from J, the gap between germline ends came to 15 bases. The CDR3 DNA is TGTGCCTGGAGTGAGGAGGGATCCTCTTATCAGCCCCAGCATTTT. Encoded protein: CAWSEEGSSYQPQHF.

The V and J genes are TRBV28 and TRBJ1-1; 7 bases fit TRBD1. Trimming cost V 6 bases and J 10 bases; bases outside gene matches: 8. The CDR3 contains 12 residues. Germline CDR1 is MDHEN and CDR2 is SYDVKM. The CDR3 DNA reads as TGTGCCAGCAGATTACGGACAGGAGCAGCTTTCTTT. It codes for CASRLRTGAAFF.